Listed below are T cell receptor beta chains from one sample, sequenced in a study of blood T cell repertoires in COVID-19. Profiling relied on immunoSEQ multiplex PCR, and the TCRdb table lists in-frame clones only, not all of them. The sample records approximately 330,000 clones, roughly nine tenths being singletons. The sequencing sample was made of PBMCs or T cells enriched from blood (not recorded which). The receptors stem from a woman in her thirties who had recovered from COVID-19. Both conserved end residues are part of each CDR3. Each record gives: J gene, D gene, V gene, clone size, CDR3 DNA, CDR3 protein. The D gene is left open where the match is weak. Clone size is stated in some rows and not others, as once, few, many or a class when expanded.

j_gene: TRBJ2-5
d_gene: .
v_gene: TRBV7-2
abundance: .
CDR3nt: TGTGCCAGCAGCTTAGGAGGAGCCCCTTGGGAGACCCAGTACTTC
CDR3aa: CASSLGGAPWETQYF

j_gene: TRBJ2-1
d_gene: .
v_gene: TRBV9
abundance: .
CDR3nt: TGTGCCAGCAGCAACGGGAATGAGCAGTTCTTC
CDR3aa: CASSNGNEQFF

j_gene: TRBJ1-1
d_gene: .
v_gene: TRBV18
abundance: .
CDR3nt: TGTGCCAGCTCACGACTCCAGGGGATGAACACTGAAGCTTTCTTT
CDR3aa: CASSRLQGMNTEAFF

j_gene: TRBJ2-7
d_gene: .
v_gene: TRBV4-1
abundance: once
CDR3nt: TGCGCCAGCAGCCAAGGGTACGGGAAGGCCAACGAGCAGTACTTC
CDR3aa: CASSQGYGKANEQYF

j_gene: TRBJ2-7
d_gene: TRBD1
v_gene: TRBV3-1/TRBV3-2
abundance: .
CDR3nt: TGTGCCAGCAGCCAAGGACAACAGGGGTCCCAAGGGGAGCAGTACTTC
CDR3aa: CASSQGQQGSQGEQYF

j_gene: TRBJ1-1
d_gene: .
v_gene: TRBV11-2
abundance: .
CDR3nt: TGTGCCAGCAGCTTAGTGGGATGGGGACACAAACGGAACACTGAAGCTTTCTTT
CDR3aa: CASSLVGWGHKRNTEAFF

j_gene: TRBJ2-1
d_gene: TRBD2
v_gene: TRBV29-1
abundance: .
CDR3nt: TGCAGCGTAATAGCGGGGACCTCCTACAATGAGCAGTTCTTC
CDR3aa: CSVIAGTSYNEQFF

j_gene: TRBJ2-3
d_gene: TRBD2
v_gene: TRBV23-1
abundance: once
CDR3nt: TGCGCCAGCAGTCAATCGCTTTGGACTAGCGTAGTCACAGATACGCAGTATTTT
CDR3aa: CASSQSLWTSVVTDTQYF

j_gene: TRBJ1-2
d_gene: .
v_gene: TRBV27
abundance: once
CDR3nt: TGTGCCAGCAGTCCGACCCGGGAGAACTATGGCTACACCTTC
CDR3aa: CASSPTRENYGYTF

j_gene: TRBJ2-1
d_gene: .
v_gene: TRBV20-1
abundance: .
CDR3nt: TGCAGTGCTAGTCTATATGTTGGACAGTACAATGAGCAGTTCTTC
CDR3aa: CSASLYVGQYNEQFF

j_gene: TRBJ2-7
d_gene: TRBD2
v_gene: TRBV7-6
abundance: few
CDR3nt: TGTGCCAGCAGCTCGAGAGCCGGGACTACACGATTC
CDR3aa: CASSSRAGTTRF

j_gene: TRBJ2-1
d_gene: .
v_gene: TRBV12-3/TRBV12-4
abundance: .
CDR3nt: TGTGCCAGCAGTTTAAACAGGATCAATGAGCAGTTCTTC
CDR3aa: CASSLNRINEQFF

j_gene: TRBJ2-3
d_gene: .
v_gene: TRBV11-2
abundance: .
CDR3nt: TGTGCCAGCAGCTCCAGACGTGAGGGTAGTGACACAGATACGCAGTATTTT
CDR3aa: CASSSRREGSDTDTQYF

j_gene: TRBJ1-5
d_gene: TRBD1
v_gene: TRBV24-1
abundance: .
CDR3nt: TGTGCCACCAGTGATTATAACAGGGGTTTAAATCAGCCCCAGCATTTT
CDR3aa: CATSDYNRGLNQPQHF

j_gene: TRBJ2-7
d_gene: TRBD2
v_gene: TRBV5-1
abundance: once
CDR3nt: TGCGCCAGCAGCTTGGACGCGGGAGCGACCTACGAGCAGTACTTC
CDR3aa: CASSLDAGATYEQYF

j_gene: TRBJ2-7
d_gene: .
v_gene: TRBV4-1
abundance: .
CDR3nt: TGCGCCAGCAGCTTAGCTGATTACTCCTACGAGCAGTACTTC
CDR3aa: CASSLADYSYEQYF

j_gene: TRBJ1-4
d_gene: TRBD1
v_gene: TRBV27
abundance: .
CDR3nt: TGTGCCAGCAGTGGACTACAGGGGCTGGGTGAAAAACTGTTTTTT
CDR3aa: CASSGLQGLGEKLFF

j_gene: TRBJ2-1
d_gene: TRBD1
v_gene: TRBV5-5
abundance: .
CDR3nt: TGTGCCAGCAGTTCCACAACAGGGGCCTCCTACAATGAGCAGTTCTTC
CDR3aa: CASSSTTGASYNEQFF

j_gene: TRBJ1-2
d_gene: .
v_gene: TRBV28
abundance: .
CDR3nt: TGTGCCAGCAGTTTGCAGGCTTATGGCTACACCTTC
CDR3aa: CASSLQAYGYTF

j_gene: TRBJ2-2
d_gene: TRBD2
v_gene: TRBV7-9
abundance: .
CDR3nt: TGTGCCAGCAGCCCCACGCGCGGCGGGAGTCCCGTCGGGGAGCTGTTTTTT
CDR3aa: CASSPTRGGSPVGELFF

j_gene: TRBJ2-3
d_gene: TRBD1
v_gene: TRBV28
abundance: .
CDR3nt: TGTGCCAGCAGACTGGACAGGGTGAGGACAGATACGCAGTATTTT
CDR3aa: CASRLDRVRTDTQYF

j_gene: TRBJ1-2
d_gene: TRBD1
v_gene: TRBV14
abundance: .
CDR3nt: TGTGCCAGCAGCCAAACTCGGACAGGAAGTCTCGGCTACACCTTC
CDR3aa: CASSQTRTGSLGYTF

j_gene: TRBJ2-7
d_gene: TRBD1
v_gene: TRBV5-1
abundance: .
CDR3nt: TGCGCCAGCAGCCCCATGGGACAGGGGTACGAGCAGTACTTC
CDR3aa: CASSPMGQGYEQYF

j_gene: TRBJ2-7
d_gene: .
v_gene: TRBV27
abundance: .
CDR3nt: TGTGCCAGCAGTCAATTCTCAGGCTACGAGCAGTACTTC
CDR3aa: CASSQFSGYEQYF

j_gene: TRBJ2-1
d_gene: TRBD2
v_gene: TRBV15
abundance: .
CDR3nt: TGTGCCACCAGCAGCCAGAGGCTAGCGGGAGGTCCCCCCTCCTACAATGAGCAGTTCTTC
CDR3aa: CATSSQRLAGGPPSYNEQFF

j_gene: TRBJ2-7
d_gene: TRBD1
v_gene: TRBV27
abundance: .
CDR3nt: TGTGCCACAACCGGGGGACAGGGCCCTCCCAAGCAGTACTTC
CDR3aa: CATTGGQGPPKQYF

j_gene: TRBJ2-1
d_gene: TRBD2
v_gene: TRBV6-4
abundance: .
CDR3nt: TGTGCCAGCTCTCCGCTAGCGGGAGGGGAGAGCTCCTACAATGAGCAGTTCTTC
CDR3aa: CASSPLAGGESSYNEQFF

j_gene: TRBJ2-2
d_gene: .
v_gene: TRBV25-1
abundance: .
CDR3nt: TGTGCCAGCAGCGAGAAGAGCGGCACCGGGGAGCTGTTTTTT
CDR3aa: CASSEKSGTGELFF

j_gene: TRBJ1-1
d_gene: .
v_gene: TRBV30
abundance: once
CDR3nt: TGTGCCTGGAGTGTACCCCGACAAGGGGTGACTGAAGCTTTCTTT
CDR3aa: CAWSVPRQGVTEAFF

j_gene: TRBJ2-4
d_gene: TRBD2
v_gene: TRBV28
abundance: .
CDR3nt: TGTGCCAGCAGTGATACTAGCGCGGCAAACATTCAGTACTTC
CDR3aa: CASSDTSAANIQYF

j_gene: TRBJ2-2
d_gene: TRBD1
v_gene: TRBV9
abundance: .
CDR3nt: TGTGCCAGCAGCGTTCCAGGACAGGGTAGAGGGGAGCTGTTTTTT
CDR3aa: CASSVPGQGRGELFF

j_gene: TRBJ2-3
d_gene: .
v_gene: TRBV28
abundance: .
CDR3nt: TGTGCCAGCAGTTCCTCTAGCGATAACACAGATACGCAGTATTTT
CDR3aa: CASSSSSDNTDTQYF

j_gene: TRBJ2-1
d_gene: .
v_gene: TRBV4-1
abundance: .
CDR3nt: TGCGCCAGCAGCCAATACTCGAATGAGCAGTTCTTC
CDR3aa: CASSQYSNEQFF

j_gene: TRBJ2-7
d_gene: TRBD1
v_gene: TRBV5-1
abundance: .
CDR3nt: TGCGCCAGCAGCCTACGGACAGGGGTGACCTACGAGCAGTACTTC
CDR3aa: CASSLRTGVTYEQYF

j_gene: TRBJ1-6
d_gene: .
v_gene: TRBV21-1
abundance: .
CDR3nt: TGTGCCAGCAGCAAAGTGCGGGGGACAGGGAGCTCCTATAATTCACCCCTCCACTTT
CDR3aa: CASSKVRGTGSSYNSPLHF

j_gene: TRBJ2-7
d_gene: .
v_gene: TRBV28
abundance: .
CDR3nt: TGTGCCAGCAGTCTTCCTCCTACTAGCTCCTACGAGCAGTACTTC
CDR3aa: CASSLPPTSSYEQYF

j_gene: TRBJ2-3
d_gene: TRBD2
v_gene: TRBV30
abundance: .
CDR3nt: TGTGCCTGGACGCCCGGGACTAGCGGACTTACAGATACGCAGTATTTT
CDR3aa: CAWTPGTSGLTDTQYF

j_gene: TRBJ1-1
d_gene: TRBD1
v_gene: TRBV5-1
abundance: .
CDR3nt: TGCGCCAGCAGCGGGAGTCCCATCCCAGGGGGCACTGAAGCTTTCTTT
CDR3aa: CASSGSPIPGGTEAFF

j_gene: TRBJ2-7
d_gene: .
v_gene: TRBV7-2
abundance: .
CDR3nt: TGTGCCAGCAGCTTACGCGGCGACTCCTACGAGCAGTACTTC
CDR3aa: CASSLRGDSYEQYF

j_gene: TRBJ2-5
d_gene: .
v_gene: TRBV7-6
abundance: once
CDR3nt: TGTGCCAGCAGCTTAGGGAGCGGCCAAGAGACCCAGTACTTC
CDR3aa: CASSLGSGQETQYF